This T cell receptor (beta chain) is drawn from a study of vaccination effects on CD4 cells after COVID-19. Study outcomes and limitations: Healthy vaccinees showed cross-reactivity with common cold coronaviruses in only 1 of 255 vaccine-induced clones.

It was after approximately 11 days of culture that CD4+ T cells were isolated. Every participant took two doses of the BNT162b2 or mRNA-1273 vaccine. Researchers swapped half the medium for IL-2 medium on both days 3 and 7. This CDR3 is built from 16 residues. CDR1 is MNHEY, CDR2 SMNVEV, per germline (reference sequence). With V trimmed by 5 bases and J by 10 bases, 17 bases remained unmatched. Libraries were prepared by immunoSEQ multiplex PCR; TCRdb keeps only in-frame clonotypes and omits some of them. The sample yields some 40,000 clones, about 67% seen once. In regard to this clone: Its antigen is unknown.

The sample was CD4+ T cells from PBMCs cultured without peptide, taken after COVID-19 vaccination. This chain connects TRBV27 to TRBJ2-1, with 7 bases matching TRBD1. This TCR came from a human donor who received a COVID-19 vaccine. In nucleotides, the CDR3 is TGTGCCAGCAGTCCGAGCCAGGGGGTGGCCTCCCGGGAGCAGTTCTTC. It translates to CASSPSQGVASREQFF.